This TCR beta chain was identified during a study of PD-L1 blockade in urothelial cancer. The overall study: Intravenous atezolizumab, 1,200 mg every 3 weeks, was begun by patients around 2014. Median blood clonality was around 0.074, with about 86,000 unique TCRs. Whole-study findings and limits: By 3 weeks, tumor-associated blood clones had expanded more in durable-benefit patients.

As for this clone: The antigen is not known.

Profiling relied on immunoSEQ multiplex PCR, and the TCRdb table lists in-frame clones only, not all of them. The table includes just under 45,000 clones, about 80% detected once. Time point in this sample: peripheral blood 6 weeks after treatment start. Each patient supplied 1 to 8 pretreatment and on-treatment samples. J was trimmed by 7 bases and V by 0 bases; bases with no gene match: 5. Germline V gene data show CDR1 as SQVTM and CDR2 as ANQGSEA. This CDR3 contains 14 residues. The material was PBMCs, obtained around atezolizumab (anti-PD-L1) treatment. The rearrangement links TRBV29-1 to TRBJ1-4, with 7 bases that match TRBD1. The receptor's source is a man in his fifties or sixties with urothelial cancer. For the CDR3, the DNA is TGCAGCGTTGAAGAGCCACAGGGGAGTGAAAAACTGTTTTTT. As protein: CSVEEPQGSEKLFF. The full variable domain, its missing parts supplied by reference TRBV29-1 and TRBJ1-4, is SAVISQKPSRDICQRGTSLTIQCQVDSQVTMMFWYRQQPGQSLTLIATANQGSEATYESGFVIDKFPISRPNLTFSTLTVSNMSPEDSSIYLCSVEEPQGSEKLFFGSGTQLSVL.